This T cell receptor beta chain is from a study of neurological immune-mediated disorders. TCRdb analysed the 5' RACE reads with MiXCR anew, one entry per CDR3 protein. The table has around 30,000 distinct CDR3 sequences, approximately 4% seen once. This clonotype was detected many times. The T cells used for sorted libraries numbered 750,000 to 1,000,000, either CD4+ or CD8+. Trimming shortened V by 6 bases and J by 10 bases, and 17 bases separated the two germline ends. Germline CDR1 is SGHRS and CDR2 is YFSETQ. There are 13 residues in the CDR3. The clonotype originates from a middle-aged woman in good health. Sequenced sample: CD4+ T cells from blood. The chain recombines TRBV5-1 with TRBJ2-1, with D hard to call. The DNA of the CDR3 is TGCGCCAGCAAGTCGGACGGTTCGGGCGAGCAGTTCTTC. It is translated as CASKSDGSGEQFF.